Each of the 8 T cell receptor beta chains below was sequenced from the same sample in a study of T cell changes during pregnancy in multiple sclerosis. Sequencing used immunoSEQ multiplex PCR; TCRdb keeps in-frame clones, though not all of them. The sample gives roughly 53,000 clones, around 90% of which show up once; just over 3% is in the top ten. Source: CD8+ T cells from peripheral blood mononuclear cells, taken before pregnancy. The receptors stem from a female donor with multiple sclerosis, enrolled in a pregnancy study.

This clone appeared a few times. The chain uses TRBV4-2 and TRBJ1-1, with D tentatively TRBD1 (5 bases). Germline V gene data show CDR1 as LGHNA and CDR2 as YNFKEQ. V was clipped by 1 base and J by 0 bases, with 6 bases between them. This CDR3 is 14 amino acids long. The CDR3 DNA reads TGTGCCAGCAGCCAAGCAGGGATGAACACTGAAGCTTTCTTT. It yields the protein CASSQAGMNTEAFF.

A single count supports this clone. The rearrangement links TRBV5-1 to TRBJ2-1; 7 positions agree with TRBD2. This CDR3 spans 17 amino acids. Trimming cost V 5 bases and J 3 bases; bases outside gene matches: 14. Germline CDR1 SGHRS, CDR2 YFSETQ. Here the CDR3 DNA reads TGCGCCAGCAGAGCCCCACCCCAGCGGGAAGTCTACAATGAGCAGTTCTTC. Translation gives CASRAPPQREVYNEQFF.

This clone was seen a single time. The chain is built from TRBV5-6 and TRBJ1-1; TRBD1 is a possible D gene (6 bases). Trimming shortened V by 1 base and J by 6 bases, and 16 bases separated the two germline ends. This CDR3 is built from 15 residues. Germline CDR1 reads SGHDT; CDR2 reads YYEEEE. The CDR3 region is CASSLRYGGRSEAFF. The CDR3 nucleotides are TGTGCCAGCAGCTTGAGGTATGGGGGCAGGTCTGAAGCTTTCTTT.

The chain employs TRBV6-1 and TRBJ2-7, with D possibly being TRBD1 (6 bases). The germline gives CDR1 MNHNS, CDR2 SASEGT. The CDR3 spans 14 residues. Trimming took 5 bases from V and 5 from J, leaving 16 bases between them. Written as DNA, the CDR3 is TGTGCCAGCAGTAAGGGGGACGAGGGGCACGAGCAGTACTTC. Protein sequence: CASSKGDEGHEQYF.

The chain links TRBV5-5 to TRBJ1-2, with D tentatively TRBD1 (5 bases). The CDR3 is made up of 14 amino acids. Germline values: CDR1 SGHKS, CDR2 YYEKEE (reference sequence). With 6 bases removed from V and 4 bases from J, the gap between germline ends came to 16 bases. The CDR3 here is CASIPPRGGYGYTF. CDR3 nucleotides: TGTGCCAGCATTCCGCCTCGGGGGGGCTATGGCTACACCTTC.

The chain couples TRBV10-3 to TRBJ2-6; D is ambiguous. Deletions cut 6 bases from V and 0 bases from J, with 15 bases between. The CDR3 sequence is 17 residues long. From germline, CDR1 is ENHRY and CDR2 SYGVKD. The CDR3: CAIRIFNSHSGANVLTF. CDR3 nucleotides: TGTGCCATCAGAATCTTTAACAGCCACTCTGGGGCCAACGTCCTGACTTTC.

This clone occurred once. The chain has TRBV5-5 and TRBJ1-3; D may be TRBD1 (5 bases). CDR1 is SGHKS and CDR2 is YYEKEE in the germline V gene (reference sequence). The CDR3 has 16 residues. V lost 7 bases and J 1 base, leaving 18 bases between the germline ends. CDR3 in amino acids: CASDIRGGVSGNTIYF. The CDR3 DNA reads TGTGCCAGCGACATCCGCGGGGGAGTGTCTGGAAACACCATATATTTT. The full variable domain, its missing parts supplied by reference TRBV5-5 and TRBJ1-3, is DAGVTQSPTHLIKTRGQQVTLRCSPISGHKSVSWYQQVLGQGPQFIFQYYEKEERGRGNFPDRFSARQFPNYSSELNVNALLLGDSALYLCASDIRGGVSGNTIYFGEGSWLTVV.

J is TRBJ1-2 and V is TRBV27; tentatively, D is TRBD1 (6 bases). The CDR3 extends over 15 amino acids. V lost 6 bases to trimming and J lost 4 bases, with 18 bases between them. Germline V gene sequence: CDR1 MNHEY, CDR2 SMNVEV (reference sequence). The CDR3, as DNA: TGTGCCAGCAGCCTCGTCGCAGGGGCTATCTATGGCTACACCTTC. It specifies CASSLVAGAIYGYTF.